This T cell receptor (beta chain) was observed in a study of shared clonotypes between healthy human individuals. A deep-level run was used for the assay. The method was immunoSEQ multiplex PCR; TCRdb's version includes in-frame clones alone and lacks a portion of them. This sample has some 2,400,000 clones, with 90% to 96% found just once. CDR3 length equals 16 residues. With 2 bases clipped from V and 0 bases from J, the junction kept 5 bases outside the gene matches. Germline-derived CDR1 and CDR2 are MNHEY and SMNVEV (reference sequence). The clonotype was recovered from a man in his late teens or twenties in good health. The J gene is TRBJ2-7, the V gene TRBV27; 9 bases map to TRBD1. Sequencing was done on a sample of naive CD4+ T cells sorted from blood. Regarding subset: CD45RA+ positively selected. The DNA for the CDR3 is TGTGCCAGCAGTTTAACCGGGACAGGGCTCTCCTACGAGCAGTACTTC. Translated: CASSLTGTGLSYEQYF.